This T cell receptor beta chain appears in the sequencing data of a study of T-cell reconstitution after alpha-beta-depleted transplantation in children. At least ten counts were recorded for this clonotype. Its specificity is not known. Study-level findings and limits: Surviving recipient T cells and thymic progenitors produced the high day-60 TCRbeta diversity seen in some patients.

Germline CDR1 is DFQATT and CDR2 is SNEGSKA (reference sequence). Trimming took 0 bases from V and 0 from J, leaving 11 bases between them. This CDR3 spans 15 amino acids. Unique molecular identifiers featured in how the TCRbeta library was prepared. MiXCR, run by TCRdb on the PCR reads, gives a single entry per CDR3 protein. The table shows hundreds of thousands of distinct CDR3 sequences, with approximately 17% occurring only once. The rearrangement uses TRBV20-1 and TRBJ2-5; the D gene is possibly TRBD2 (6 bases). The starting material was PBMCs, mostly from graft donor cells, obtained 360 days after TCRalphabeta/CD19-depleted stem cell transplant. This sequence was found in a male patient aged 2-9 years who had a stem cell transplant for acute lymphoblastic leukemia, so the T cells may come from the graft donor. The CDR3 spells CSARDGAGNQETQYF. CDR3 nucleotide sequence: TGCAGTGCTAGAGATGGGGCGGGAAACCAAGAGACCCAGTACTTC.